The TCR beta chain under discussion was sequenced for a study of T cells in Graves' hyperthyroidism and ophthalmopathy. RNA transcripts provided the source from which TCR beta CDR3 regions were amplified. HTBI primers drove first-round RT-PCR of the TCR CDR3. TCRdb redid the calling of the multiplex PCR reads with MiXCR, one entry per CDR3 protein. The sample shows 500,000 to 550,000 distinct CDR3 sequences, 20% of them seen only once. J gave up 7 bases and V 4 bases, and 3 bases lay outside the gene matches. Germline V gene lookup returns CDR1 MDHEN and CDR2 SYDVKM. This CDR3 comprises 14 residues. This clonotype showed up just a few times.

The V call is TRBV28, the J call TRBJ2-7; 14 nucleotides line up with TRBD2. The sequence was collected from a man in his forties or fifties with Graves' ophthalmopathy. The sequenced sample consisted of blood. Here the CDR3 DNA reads TGTGCCAGCAGTTGGGGGACTAGCGGGAGAGAGCAGTACTTC. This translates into CASSWGTSGREQYF.